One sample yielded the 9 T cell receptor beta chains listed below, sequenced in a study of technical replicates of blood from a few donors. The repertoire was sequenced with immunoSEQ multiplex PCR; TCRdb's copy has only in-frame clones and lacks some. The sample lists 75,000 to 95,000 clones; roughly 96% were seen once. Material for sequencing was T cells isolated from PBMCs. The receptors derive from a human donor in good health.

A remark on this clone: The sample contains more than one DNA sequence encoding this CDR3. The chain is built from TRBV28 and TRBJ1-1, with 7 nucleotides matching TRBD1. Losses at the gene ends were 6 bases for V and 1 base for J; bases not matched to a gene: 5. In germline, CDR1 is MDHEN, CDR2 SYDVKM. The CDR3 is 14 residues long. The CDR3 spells CASSPGTANTEAFF. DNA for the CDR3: TGTGCCAGCAGCCCCGGGACAGCGAACACTGAAGCTTTCTTT. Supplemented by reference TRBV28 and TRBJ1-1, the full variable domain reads DVKVTQSSRYLVKRTGEKVFLECVQDMDHENMFWYRQDPGLGLRLIYFSYDVKMKEKGDIPEGYSVSREKKERFSLILESASTNQTSMYLCASSPGTANTEAFFGQGTRLTVV.

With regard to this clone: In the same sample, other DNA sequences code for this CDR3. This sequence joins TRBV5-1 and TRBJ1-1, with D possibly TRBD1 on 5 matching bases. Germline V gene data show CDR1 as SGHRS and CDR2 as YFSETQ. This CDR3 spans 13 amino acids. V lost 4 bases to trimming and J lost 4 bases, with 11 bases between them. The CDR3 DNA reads TGCGCCAGCAGCCCTGCCGGGGGCACTGAAGCTTTCTTT. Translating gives CASSPAGGTEAFF.

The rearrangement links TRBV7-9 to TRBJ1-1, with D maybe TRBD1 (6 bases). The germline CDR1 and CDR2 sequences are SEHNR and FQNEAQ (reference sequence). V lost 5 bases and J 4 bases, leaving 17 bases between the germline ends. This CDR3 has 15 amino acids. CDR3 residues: CASSPQLGRGTEAFF. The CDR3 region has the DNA TGTGCCAGCAGCCCACAACTGGGCAGGGGCACTGAAGCTTTCTTT. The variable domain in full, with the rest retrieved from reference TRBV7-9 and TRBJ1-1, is DTGVSQNPRHKITKRGQNVTFRCDPISEHNRLYWYRQTLGQGPEFLTYFQNEAQLEKSRLLSDRFSAERPKGSFSTLEIQRTEQGDSAMYLCASSPQLGRGTEAFFGQGTRLTVV.

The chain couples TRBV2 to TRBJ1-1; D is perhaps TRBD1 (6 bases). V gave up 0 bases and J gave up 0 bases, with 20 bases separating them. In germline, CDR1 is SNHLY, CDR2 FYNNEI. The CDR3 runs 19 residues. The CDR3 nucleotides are TGTGCCAGCAGTGAAGCCGGTCACGGGACAAGCTTAGTGAACACTGAAGCTTTCTTT. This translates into CASSEAGHGTSLVNTEAFF.

CDR3 protein: CASSSHSGTLVNQPQHF. CDR3 in DNA: TGTGCCAGTAGTTCTCACTCCGGGACTCTAGTTAATCAGCCCCAGCATTTT. V is TRBV19 and J is TRBJ1-5; a weak D match, TRBD1 (5 bases). The germline V gene has CDR1 LNHDA and CDR2 SQIVND (reference sequence). The V gene lost 5 bases and the J gene lost 4 bases, with 21 bases spanning the gap. The length of the CDR3 is 17 residues.

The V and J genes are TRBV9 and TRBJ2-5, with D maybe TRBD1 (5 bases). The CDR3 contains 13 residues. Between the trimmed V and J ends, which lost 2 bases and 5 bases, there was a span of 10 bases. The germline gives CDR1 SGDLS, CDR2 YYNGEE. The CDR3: CASSVGPGETQYF. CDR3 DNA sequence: TGTGCCAGCAGCGTCGGACCAGGGGAGACCCAGTACTTC.

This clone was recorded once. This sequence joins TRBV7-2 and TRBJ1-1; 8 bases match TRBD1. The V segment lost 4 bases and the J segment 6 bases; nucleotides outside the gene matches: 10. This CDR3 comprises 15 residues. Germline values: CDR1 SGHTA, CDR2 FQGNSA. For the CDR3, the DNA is TGTGCCAGCAGCTCTAGGACAGGGATGGGATCTGAAGCTTTCTTT. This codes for CASSSRTGMGSEAFF.

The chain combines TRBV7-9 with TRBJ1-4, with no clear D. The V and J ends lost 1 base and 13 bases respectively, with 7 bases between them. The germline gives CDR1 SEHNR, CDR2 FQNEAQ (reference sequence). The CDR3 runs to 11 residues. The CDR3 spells CASSLGGRLFF. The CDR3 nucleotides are TGTGCCAGCAGCTTAGGCGGTCGACTGTTTTTT.

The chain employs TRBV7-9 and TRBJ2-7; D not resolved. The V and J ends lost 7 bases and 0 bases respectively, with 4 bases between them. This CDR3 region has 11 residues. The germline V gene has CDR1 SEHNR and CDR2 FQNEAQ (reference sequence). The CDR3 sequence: CASTRSYEQYF. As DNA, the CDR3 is TGTGCCAGCACTCGCTCCTACGAGCAGTACTTC.